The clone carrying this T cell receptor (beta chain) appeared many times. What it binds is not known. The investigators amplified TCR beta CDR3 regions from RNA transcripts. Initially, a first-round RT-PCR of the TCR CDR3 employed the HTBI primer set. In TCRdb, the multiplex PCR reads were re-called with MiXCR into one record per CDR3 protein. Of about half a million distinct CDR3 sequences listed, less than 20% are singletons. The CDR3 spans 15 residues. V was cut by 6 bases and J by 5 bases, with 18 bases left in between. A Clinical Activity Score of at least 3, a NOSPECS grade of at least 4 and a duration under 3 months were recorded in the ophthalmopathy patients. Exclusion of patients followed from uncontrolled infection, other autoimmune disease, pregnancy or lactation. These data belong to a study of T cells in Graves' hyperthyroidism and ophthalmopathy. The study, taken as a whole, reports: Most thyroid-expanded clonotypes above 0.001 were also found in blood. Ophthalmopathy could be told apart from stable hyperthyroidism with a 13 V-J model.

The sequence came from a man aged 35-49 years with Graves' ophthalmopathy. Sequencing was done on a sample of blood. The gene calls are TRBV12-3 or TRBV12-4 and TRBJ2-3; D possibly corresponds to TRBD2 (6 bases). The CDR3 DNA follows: TGTGCCAGCAGCCGCCGACTCAAGGAGGGAGATACGCAGTATTTT. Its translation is CASSRRLKEGDTQYF.